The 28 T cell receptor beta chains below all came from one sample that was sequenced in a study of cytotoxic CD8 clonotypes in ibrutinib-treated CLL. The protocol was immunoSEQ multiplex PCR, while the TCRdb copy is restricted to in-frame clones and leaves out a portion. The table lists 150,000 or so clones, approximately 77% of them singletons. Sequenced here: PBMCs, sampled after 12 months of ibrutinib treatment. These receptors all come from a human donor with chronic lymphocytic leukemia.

The CDR3 bases are TGTGCCACCAGCAGAGATTTCGGAGGGAATCAGCCCCAGCATTTT. It encodes CATSRDFGGNQPQHF. V and J are TRBV15 and TRBJ1-5; no firm D call. V gave up 0 bases and J gave up 4 bases, with 10 bases separating them. The CDR3 consists of 15 residues. Germline values: CDR1 LNHNV, CDR2 YYDKDF (reference sequence).

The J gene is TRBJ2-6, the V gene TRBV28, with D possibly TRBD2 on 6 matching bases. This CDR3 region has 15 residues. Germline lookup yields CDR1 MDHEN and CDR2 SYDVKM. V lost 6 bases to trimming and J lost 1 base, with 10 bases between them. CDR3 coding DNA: TGTGCCAGCAGCACCCTAGCGTCTGGGGCCAACGTCCTGACTTTC. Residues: CASSTLASGANVLTF.

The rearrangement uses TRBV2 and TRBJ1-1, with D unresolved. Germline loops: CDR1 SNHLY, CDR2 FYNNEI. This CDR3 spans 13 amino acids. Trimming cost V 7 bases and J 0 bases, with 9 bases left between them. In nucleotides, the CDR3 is TGTGCCAGCACTTTCGGTATGAACACTGAAGCTTTCTTT. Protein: CASTFGMNTEAFF. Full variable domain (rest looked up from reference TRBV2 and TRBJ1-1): EPEVTQTPSHQVTQMGQEVILRCVPISNHLYFYWYRQILGQKVEFLVSFYNNEISEKSEIFDDQFSVERPDGSNFTLKIRSTKLEDSAMYFCASTFGMNTEAFFGQGTRLTVV.

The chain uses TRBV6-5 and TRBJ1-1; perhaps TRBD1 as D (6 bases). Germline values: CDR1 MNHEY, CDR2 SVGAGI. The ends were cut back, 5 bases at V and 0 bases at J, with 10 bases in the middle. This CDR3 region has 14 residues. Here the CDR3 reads CASSVGQMNTEAFF. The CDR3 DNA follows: TGTGCCAGCAGTGTGGGACAAATGAACACTGAAGCTTTCTTT.

The CDR3 DNA follows: TGTGCCAGCTCATCCTCGGGACAGTGGAACACTGAAGCTTTCTTT. It yields the protein CASSSSGQWNTEAFF. The genes are TRBV18 and TRBJ1-1, with 7 bases lining up with TRBD1. The CDR3 totals 15 residues. V lost 5 bases and J lost 1; bases outside the gene matches: 7. Germline V gene sequence: CDR1 KGHSH, CDR2 LQKENI.

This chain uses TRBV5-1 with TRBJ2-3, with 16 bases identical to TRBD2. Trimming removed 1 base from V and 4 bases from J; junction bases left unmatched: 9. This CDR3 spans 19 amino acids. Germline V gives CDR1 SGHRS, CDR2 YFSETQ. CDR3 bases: TGCGCCAGCAGCTTGCCGGGACTAGCGGGGGGGCCGGGTGCAGATACGCAGTATTTT. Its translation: CASSLPGLAGGPGADTQYF.

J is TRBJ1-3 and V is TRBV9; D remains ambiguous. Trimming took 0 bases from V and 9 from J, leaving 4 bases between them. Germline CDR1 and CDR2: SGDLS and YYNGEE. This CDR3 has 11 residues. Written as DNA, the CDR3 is TGTGCCAGCAGCGTAGGGGCCACCATATATTTT. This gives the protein CASSVGATIYF.

The CDR3 region has the DNA TGTGCCAGCAGCGCCCAATCTTGGGGGTACGGAGGCTACACCTTC. It is translated as CASSAQSWGYGGYTF. V is TRBV9 and J is TRBJ1-2; possible D gene TRBD1, 5 bases. The CDR3 covers 15 residues. The germline V and J ends were trimmed by 3 bases and 8 bases, with 20 bases remaining between them. Germline CDR1 is SGDLS and CDR2 is YYNGEE.

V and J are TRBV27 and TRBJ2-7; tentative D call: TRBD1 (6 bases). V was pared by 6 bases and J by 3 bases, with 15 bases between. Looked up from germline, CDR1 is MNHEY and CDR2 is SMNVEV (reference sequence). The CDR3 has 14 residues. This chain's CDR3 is CASRPQGYDYEQYF. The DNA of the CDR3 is TGTGCCAGCAGACCCCAGGGGTACGACTACGAGCAGTACTTC.

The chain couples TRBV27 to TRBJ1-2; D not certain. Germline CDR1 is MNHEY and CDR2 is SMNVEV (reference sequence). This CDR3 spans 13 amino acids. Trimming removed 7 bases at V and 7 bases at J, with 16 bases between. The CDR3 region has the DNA TGTGCCAGCACGGGCCAGGCCTGGGGTGGCTACACCTTC. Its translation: CASTGQAWGGYTF.

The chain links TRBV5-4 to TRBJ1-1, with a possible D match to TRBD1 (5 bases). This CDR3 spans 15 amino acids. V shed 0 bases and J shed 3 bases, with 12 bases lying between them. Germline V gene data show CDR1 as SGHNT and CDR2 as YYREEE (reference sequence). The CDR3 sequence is CASSLVQGRYTEAFF. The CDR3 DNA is TGTGCCAGCAGCTTGGTTCAGGGAAGGTACACTGAAGCTTTCTTT.

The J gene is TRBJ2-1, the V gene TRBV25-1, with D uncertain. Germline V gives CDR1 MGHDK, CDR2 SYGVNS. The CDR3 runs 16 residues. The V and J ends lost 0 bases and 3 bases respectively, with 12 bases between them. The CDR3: CASSEYKTAHYNEQFF. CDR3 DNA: TGTGCCAGCAGTGAATATAAAACAGCTCACTACAATGAGCAGTTCTTC. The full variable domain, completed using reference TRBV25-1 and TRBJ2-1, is EADIYQTPRYLVIGTGKKITLECSQTMGHDKMYWYQQDPGMELHLIHYSYGVNSTEKGDLSSESTVSRIRTEHFPLTLESARPSHTSQYLCASSEYKTAHYNEQFFGPGTRLTVL.

CDR3 bases: TGCGCCAGCAGTCAACTGGCGGGGGGCGCCCGGACTGAAGCTTTCTTT. This codes for CASSQLAGGARTEAFF. This sequence joins TRBV23-1 and TRBJ1-1; perhaps TRBD1 as D (6 bases). TRBV23-1 is an ORF; its function is uncertain. V gave up 2 bases and J gave up 5 bases, with 18 bases separating them. CDR3 length: 16 residues.

DNA for the CDR3: TGTGCCAGCAGCTCCTCTAGCGGGAGGGCCTACGAGCAGTACTTC. It codes for CASSSSSGRAYEQYF. This sequence joins TRBV7-2 and TRBJ2-7; 12 bases are a match to TRBD2. The germline CDR1 and CDR2 sequences are SGHTA and FQGNSA. There are 15 residues in the CDR3. V shed 4 bases, J shed 2 bases, and the junction held 3 bases outside the gene matches.

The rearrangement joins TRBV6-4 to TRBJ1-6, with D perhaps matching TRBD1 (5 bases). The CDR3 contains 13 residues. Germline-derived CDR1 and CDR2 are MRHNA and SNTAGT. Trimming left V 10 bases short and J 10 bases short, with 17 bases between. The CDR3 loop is CATRGPVGSPLHF. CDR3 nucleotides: TGTGCCACCCGGGGCCCAGTGGGCTCACCCCTCCACTTT.

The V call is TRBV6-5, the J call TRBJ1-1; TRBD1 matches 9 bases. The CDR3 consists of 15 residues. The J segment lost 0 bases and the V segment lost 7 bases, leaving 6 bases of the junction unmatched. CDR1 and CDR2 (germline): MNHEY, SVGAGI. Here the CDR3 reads CASKIQGALNTEAFF. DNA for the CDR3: TGTGCCAGCAAGATACAGGGGGCCCTGAACACTGAAGCTTTCTTT.

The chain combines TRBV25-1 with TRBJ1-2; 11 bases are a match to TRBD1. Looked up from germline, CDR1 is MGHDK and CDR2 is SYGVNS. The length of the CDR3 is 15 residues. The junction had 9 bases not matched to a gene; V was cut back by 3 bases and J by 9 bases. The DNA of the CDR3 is TGTGCCAGCAGTGACACCGGGACAGGGGGGGTTAGCTACACCTTC. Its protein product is CASSDTGTGGVSYTF.

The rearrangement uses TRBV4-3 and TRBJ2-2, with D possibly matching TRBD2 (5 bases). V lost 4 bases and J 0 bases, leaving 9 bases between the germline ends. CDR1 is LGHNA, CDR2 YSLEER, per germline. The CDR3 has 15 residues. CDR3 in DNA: TGCGCCAGCAGCCCCCAAGCGGCGAACACCGGGGAGCTGTTTTTT. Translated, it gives CASSPQAANTGELFF.

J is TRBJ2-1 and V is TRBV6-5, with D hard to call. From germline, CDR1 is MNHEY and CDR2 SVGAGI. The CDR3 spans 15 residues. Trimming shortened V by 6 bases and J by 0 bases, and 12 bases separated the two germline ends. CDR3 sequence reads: CASSRRQSSYNEQFF. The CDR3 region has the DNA TGTGCCAGCAGCCGCCGACAAAGCTCCTACAATGAGCAGTTCTTC.

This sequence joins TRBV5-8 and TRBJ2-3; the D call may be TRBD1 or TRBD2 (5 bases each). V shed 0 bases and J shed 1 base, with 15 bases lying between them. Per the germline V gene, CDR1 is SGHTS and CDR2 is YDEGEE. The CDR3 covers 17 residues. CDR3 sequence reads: CASSLAEGTSGTDTQYF. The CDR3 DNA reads TGTGCCAGCAGCTTGGCAGAGGGGACGTCCGGCACAGATACGCAGTATTTT. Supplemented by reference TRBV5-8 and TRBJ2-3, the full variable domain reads EAGVTQSPTHLIKTRGQQATLRCSPISGHTSVYWYQQALGLGLQFLLWYDEGEERNRGNFPPRFSGRQFPNYSSELNVNALELEDSALYLCASSLAEGTSGTDTQYFGPGTRLTVL.

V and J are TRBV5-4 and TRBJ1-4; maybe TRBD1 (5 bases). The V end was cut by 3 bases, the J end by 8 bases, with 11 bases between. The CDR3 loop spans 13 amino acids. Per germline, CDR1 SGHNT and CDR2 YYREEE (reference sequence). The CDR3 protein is CASSSGGVEKLFF. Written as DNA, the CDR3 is TGTGCCAGCAGCTCGGGAGGGGTAGAAAAACTGTTTTTT.

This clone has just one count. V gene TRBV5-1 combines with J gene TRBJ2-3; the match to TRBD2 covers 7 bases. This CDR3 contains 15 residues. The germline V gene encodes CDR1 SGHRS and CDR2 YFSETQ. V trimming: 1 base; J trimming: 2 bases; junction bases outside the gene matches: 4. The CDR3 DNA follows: TGCGCCAGCAGCTTGCAGCGGGGAGTCACAGATACGCAGTATTTT. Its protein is CASSLQRGVTDTQYF.

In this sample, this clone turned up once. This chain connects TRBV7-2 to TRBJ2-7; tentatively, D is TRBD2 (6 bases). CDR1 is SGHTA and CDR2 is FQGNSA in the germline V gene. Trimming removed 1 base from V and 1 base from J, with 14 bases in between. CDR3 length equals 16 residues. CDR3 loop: CASSLGPGRTSYEQYF. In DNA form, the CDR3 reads TGTGCCAGCAGCTTAGGTCCCGGGAGAACGTCCTACGAGCAGTACTTC.

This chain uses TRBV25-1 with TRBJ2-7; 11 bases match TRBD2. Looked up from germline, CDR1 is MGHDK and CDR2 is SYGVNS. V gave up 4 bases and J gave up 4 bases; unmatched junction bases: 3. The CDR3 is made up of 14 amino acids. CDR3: CASSVTSGGYEQYF. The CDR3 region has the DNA TGTGCCAGCAGTGTCACTAGCGGGGGATACGAGCAGTACTTC.

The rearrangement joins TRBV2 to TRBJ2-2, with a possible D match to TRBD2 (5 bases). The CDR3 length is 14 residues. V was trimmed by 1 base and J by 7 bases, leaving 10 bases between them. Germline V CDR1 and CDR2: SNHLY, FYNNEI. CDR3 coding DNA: TGTGCCAGCAGTGAAGGACTACCCAGCGGGGAGCTGTTTTTT. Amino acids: CASSEGLPSGELFF.

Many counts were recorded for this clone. CDR3 sequence: CASSDAGNTEAFF. CDR3 coding DNA: TGTGCCAGCAGCGACGCGGGGAACACTGAAGCTTTCTTT. The chain has TRBV9 and TRBJ1-1; D not certain. Between the trimmed V and J ends, which lost 3 bases and 1 base, there was a span of 7 bases. Germline V gene lookup returns CDR1 SGDLS and CDR2 YYNGEE. This CDR3 is 13 amino acids long.

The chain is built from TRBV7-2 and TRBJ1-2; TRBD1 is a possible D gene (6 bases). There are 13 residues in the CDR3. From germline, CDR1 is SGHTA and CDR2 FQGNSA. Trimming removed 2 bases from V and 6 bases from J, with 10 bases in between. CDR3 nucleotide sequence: TGTGCCAGCAGCTTAAGGTCAGGGGATGGCTACACCTTC. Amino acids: CASSLRSGDGYTF.

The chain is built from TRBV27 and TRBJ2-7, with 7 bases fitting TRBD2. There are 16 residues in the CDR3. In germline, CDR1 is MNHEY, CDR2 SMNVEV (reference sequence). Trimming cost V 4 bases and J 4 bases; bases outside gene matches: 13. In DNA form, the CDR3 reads TGTGCCAGCAGTTCCCCCTTTGTGGGGGGGAGATACGAGCAGTACTTC. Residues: CASSSPFVGGRYEQYF.